This T cell receptor beta chain appears in the sequencing data of a study of cytomegalovirus exposure and HLA in healthy donors. PCR involved 60 Vbeta and 13 Jbeta primers. Repertoires were generated with immunoSEQ multiplex PCR, while TCRdb's copy carries only in-frame clones and drops some. The data show 200,000 to 250,000 clones, with around 76% seen just once and roughly 5% held by the top ten. Trimming took 4 bases from V and 4 from J; bases not matched to a gene: 5. The CDR3 has 15 amino acids. Germline V gene lookup returns CDR1 SNHLY and CDR2 FYNNEI. This receptor was identified in a woman between 35 and 50 years old in good health and CMV-seropositive. J is TRBJ2-2 and V is TRBV2, with 8 bases fitting TRBD2. The sequenced sample consisted of PBMCs. The CDR3 protein is CASSGSGMGTGELFF. The CDR3 DNA sequence: TGTGCCAGCAGTGGTAGCGGGATGGGCACCGGGGAGCTGTTTTTT.